These 16 T cell receptor beta chains were all obtained from the same sample, sequenced in a study of blood T cells in healthy people across ages. The authors ran a second PCR of 7 to 11 cycles using a sample-barcoded 5' primer and a J-beta primer mix. In TCRdb, the 5' RACE reads were re-called with MiXCR into one record per CDR3 protein. The sample lists under 800,000 distinct CDR3 sequences, approximately 43% occurring once. The material sequenced was blood. These receptor sequences come from an older woman in good health.

This clonotype was counted only a few times. This chain joins TRBV2 and TRBJ2-7; D tentatively reads TRBD1 or TRBD2 (5 bases each). Germline loops: CDR1 SNHLY, CDR2 FYNNEI. This CDR3 has 13 residues. Trimming stripped 7 bases from V and 5 bases from J, with 15 bases between. CDR3 DNA sequence: TGTGCCAGCAAGGTGGACTGGGACCACGAGCAGTACTTC. Translating it yields CASKVDWDHEQYF.

Details on this clonotype: Germline is not matched at one junction end, which may reflect a read error. V and J are TRBV20-1 and TRBJ2-7; no firm D call. The end of the DNA fits TRBJ2-5 better, so the J call may be wrong. Looked up from germline, CDR1 is DFQATT and CDR2 is SNEGSKA (reference sequence). This CDR3 contains 10 residues. The chain's CDR3 is CNAMSLTQYF. The CDR3 DNA is TGCAATGCTATGTCATTGACCCAGTACTTC.

The V call is TRBV18, the J call TRBJ2-1; D may correspond to TRBD1 or TRBD2 (5 bases each). Germline CDR1 is KGHSH and CDR2 is LQKENI. V was cut by 3 bases and J by 6 bases, with 15 bases left in between. This CDR3 spans 15 amino acids. This CDR3 reads CASSPMDPGGNEQFF. CDR3 bases: TGTGCCAGCTCACCGATGGACCCTGGGGGCAATGAGCAGTTCTTC.

J is TRBJ2-3 and V is TRBV29-1; 7 bases fit TRBD1. CDR3 size: 14 residues. V shed 5 bases and J 8 bases; nucleotides not matched to a gene: 13. Germline CDR1 and CDR2: SQVTM and ANQGSEA. The CDR3 region has the DNA TGCAGCGTTTCCGGACAGGCGGCTTGGGGTACGCAGTATTTT. This gives the protein CSVSGQAAWGTQYF.

The V call is TRBV2, the J call TRBJ2-1, with 10 bases fitting TRBD2. Trimming removed 4 bases from V and 2 bases from J; junction bases left unmatched: 5. The germline V gene encodes CDR1 SNHLY and CDR2 FYNNEI. CDR3 length: 16 residues. CDR3: CASSVEAGGTYNEQFF. The CDR3 region has the DNA TGTGCCAGCAGTGTAGAAGCGGGAGGGACCTACAATGAGCAGTTCTTC.

The V and J genes are TRBV20-1 and TRBJ1-6; 7 bases match TRBD1. Germline loops: CDR1 DFQATT, CDR2 SNEGSKA (reference sequence). The trim removed 3 bases at V and 11 bases at J, leaving 13 bases unmatched. CDR3 length: 15 residues. As DNA, the CDR3 is TGCAGTGCTAGGTGCTCAGGACAGGCCTTAACACCCCTCCACTTT. Its translation is CSARCSGQALTPLHF.

This rearrangement joins TRBV12-5 to TRBJ2-5, with no clear D. Germline V gene lookup returns CDR1 LGHNT and CDR2 FRNRAP. This CDR3 is built from 12 residues. Trimming left V 0 bases short and J 12 bases short, with 11 bases between. CDR3 loop: CASGLVPGLEYF. The CDR3 DNA follows: TGTGCTAGTGGTTTGGTACCAGGATTGGAGTACTTC. Combining the CDR3 with reference TRBV12-5 and TRBJ2-5 gives the whole variable domain DARVTQTPRHKVTEMGQEVTMRCQPILGHNTVFWYRQTMMQGLELLAYFRNRAPLDDSGMPKDRFSAEMPDATLATLKIQPSEPRDSAVYFCASGLVPGLEYFGPGTRLLVL.

V is TRBV7-2 and J is TRBJ1-5, with D possibly matching TRBD1 (6 bases). V was cut by 5 bases and J by 0 bases, with 11 bases left in between. CDR3 length: 15 amino acids. Per germline, CDR1 SGHTA and CDR2 FQGNSA. The CDR3 region is CASSRDIDSNQPQHF. CDR3 bases: TGTGCCAGCAGCCGGGACATTGATAGCAATCAGCCCCAGCATTTT.

The chain is built from TRBV4-2 and TRBJ1-6; 9 positions agree with TRBD1. Per the germline V gene, CDR1 is LGHNA and CDR2 is YNFKEQ. The length of the CDR3 is 16 residues. Germline trimming cut 4 bases from V and 7 bases from J; bases unmatched to any gene: 8. CDR3 region: CASSPRPGQGNSPLHF. Here the CDR3 DNA reads TGTGCCAGCAGCCCAAGGCCGGGACAGGGCAATTCACCCCTCCACTTT.

V gene TRBV4-2 combines with J gene TRBJ2-1, with a weak D call TRBD2 (6 bases). The CDR3 spans 16 residues. V was pared by 2 bases and J by 13 bases, with 24 bases between. Germline CDR1 and CDR2: LGHNA and YNFKEQ. In DNA form, the CDR3 reads TGTGCCAGCAGCCAATCCGGAACTAGCCAACAAGAGACCCAGTTCTTC. Translated, it gives CASSQSGTSQQETQFF.

This clonotype was picked up a small number of times. The chain recombines TRBV9 with TRBJ1-4, with 7 bases lining up with TRBD1. The CDR3 is made up of 16 amino acids. Germline CDR1 SGDLS, CDR2 YYNGEE. J was trimmed by 5 bases and V by 4 bases; bases with no gene match: 11. The CDR3 loop reads CASSPYEGTVNEKLFF. The DNA for the CDR3 is TGTGCCAGCAGCCCCTATGAGGGGACAGTAAATGAAAAACTGTTTTTT.

The chain links TRBV13 to TRBJ2-1, with 11 bases matching TRBD2. Looked up from germline, CDR1 is PRHDT and CDR2 is FYEKMQ (reference sequence). This CDR3 has 17 residues. V dropped 2 bases and J dropped 6; count of bases not matched to a gene: 9. The CDR3, as DNA: TGTGCCAGCAGCTTACTTAGCGGGAGGGCAAGTGGCAATGAGCAGTTCTTC. It encodes CASSLLSGRASGNEQFF.

The V gene is TRBV19, the J gene TRBJ2-1; D unresolved. V lost 5 bases to trimming and J lost 8 bases, with 10 bases between them. CDR3 length: 12 residues. In germline, CDR1 is LNHDA, CDR2 SQIVND (reference sequence). The chain's CDR3 is CASSQSLHEQFF. The CDR3 nucleotides read TGTGCCAGTAGTCAAAGTCTCCATGAGCAGTTCTTC.

The rearrangement uses TRBV25-1 and TRBJ2-5, with 10 bases identical to TRBD2. The CDR3 consists of 17 residues. V shed 1 base, J shed 11 bases, and the junction held 16 bases outside the gene matches. Germline assignment: CDR1 MGHDK and CDR2 SYGVNS. As DNA, the CDR3 is TGTGCCAGCAGTGAATGGACTAGCGGAGGAGGGGACAATGAGCAGTACTTC. It codes for CASSEWTSGGGDNEQYF. The full variable domain, with the rest looked up from reference TRBV25-1 and TRBJ2-5, is EADIYQTPRYLVIGTGKKITLECSQTMGHDKMYWYQQDPGMELHLIHYSYGVNSTEKGDLSSESTVSRIRTEHFPLTLESARPSHTSQYLCASSEWTSGGGDNEQYFGPGTRLLVL.

V and J are TRBV11-2 and TRBJ2-5, with D unresolved. Germline V gene sequence: CDR1 SGHAT, CDR2 FQNNGV. Trimming pared 2 bases from V and 1 base from J, leaving 14 bases between. The CDR3 covers 16 residues. CDR3 protein: CASSLRANTVQETQYF. In DNA, the CDR3 is TGTGCCAGCAGCTTACGAGCGAACACGGTCCAAGAGACCCAGTACTTC. The whole variable domain, filled in from reference TRBV11-2 and TRBJ2-5, reads EAGVAQSPRYKIIEKRQSVAFWCNPISGHATLYWYQQILGQGPKLLIQFQNNGVVDDSQLPKDRFSAERLKGVDSTLKIQPAKLEDSAVYLCASSLRANTVQETQYFGPGTRLLVL.

This CDR3 is CSVESGSDYEQYF. The CDR3 DNA reads as TGCAGCGTTGAGTCCGGGAGCGACTACGAGCAGTACTTC. The gene calls are TRBV29-1 and TRBJ2-7; D perhaps matches TRBD2 (6 bases). The germline V gene encodes CDR1 SQVTM and CDR2 ANQGSEA. The CDR3 is made up of 13 amino acids. V was pared by 3 bases and J by 3 bases, with 12 bases between.